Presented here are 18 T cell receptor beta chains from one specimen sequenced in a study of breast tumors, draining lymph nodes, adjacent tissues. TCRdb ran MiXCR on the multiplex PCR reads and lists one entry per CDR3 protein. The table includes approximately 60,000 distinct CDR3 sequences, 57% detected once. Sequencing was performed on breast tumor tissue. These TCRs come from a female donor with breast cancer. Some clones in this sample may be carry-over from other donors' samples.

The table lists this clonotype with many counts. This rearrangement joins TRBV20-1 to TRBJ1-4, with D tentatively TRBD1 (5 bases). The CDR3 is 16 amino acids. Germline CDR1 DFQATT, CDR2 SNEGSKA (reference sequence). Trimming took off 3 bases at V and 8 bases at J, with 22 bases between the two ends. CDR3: CSASRGVGERLEKLFF. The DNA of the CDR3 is TGCAGTGCTAGCCGAGGGGTGGGGGAGCGGCTCGAAAAACTGTTTTTT.

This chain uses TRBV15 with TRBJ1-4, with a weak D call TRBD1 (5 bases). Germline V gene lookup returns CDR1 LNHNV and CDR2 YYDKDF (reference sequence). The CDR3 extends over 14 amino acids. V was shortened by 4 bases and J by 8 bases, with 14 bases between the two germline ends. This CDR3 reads CATSKGRAGEKLFF. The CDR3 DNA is TGTGCCACCAGCAAAGGCAGGGCTGGGGAAAAACTGTTTTTT.

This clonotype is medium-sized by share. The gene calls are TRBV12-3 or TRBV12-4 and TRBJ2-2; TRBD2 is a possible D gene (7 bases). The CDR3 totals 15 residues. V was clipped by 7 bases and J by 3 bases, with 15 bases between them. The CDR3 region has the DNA TGTGCCAGCACCCCTACAGGGAGGGACACCGGGGAGCTGTTTTTT. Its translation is CASTPTGRDTGELFF.

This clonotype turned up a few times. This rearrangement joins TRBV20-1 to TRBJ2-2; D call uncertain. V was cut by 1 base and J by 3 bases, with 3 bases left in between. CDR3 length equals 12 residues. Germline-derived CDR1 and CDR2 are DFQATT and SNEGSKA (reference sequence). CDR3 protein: CSARGDTGELFF. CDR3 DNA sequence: TGCAGTGCTAGAGGTGACACCGGGGAGCTGTTTTTT.

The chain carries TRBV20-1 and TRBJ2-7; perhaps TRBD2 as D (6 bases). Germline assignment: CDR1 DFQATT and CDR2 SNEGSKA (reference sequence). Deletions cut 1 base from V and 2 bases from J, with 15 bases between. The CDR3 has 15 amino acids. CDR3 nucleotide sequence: TGCAGTGCTAGAGGTGACACGGGAGCCGCCTACGAGCAGTACTTC. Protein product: CSARGDTGAAYEQYF.

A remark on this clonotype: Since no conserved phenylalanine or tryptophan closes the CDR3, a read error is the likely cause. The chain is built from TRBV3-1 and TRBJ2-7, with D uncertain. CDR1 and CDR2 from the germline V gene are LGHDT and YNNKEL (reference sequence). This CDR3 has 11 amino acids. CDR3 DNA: TGTGCCAGCGGCCAAGCCGACGAGCAGTACCTC. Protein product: CASGQADEQYL.

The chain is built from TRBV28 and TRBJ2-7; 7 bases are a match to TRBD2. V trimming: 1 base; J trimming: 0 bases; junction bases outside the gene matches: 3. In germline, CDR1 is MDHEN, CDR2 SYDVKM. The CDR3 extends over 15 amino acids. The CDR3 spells CASSLSGGSSYEQYF. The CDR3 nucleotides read TGTGCCAGCAGTTTATCGGGAGGAAGCTCCTACGAGCAGTACTTC.

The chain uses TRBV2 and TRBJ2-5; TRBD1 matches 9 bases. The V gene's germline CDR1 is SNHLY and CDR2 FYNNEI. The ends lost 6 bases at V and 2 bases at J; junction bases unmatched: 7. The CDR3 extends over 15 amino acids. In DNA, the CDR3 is TGTGCCAGCAGATCGACAGGGGGTGAGCAAGAGACCCAGTACTTC. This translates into CASRSTGGEQETQYF.

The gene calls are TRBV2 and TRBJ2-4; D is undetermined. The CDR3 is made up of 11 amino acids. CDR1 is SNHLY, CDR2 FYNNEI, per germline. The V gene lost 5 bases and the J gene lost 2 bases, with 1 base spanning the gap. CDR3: CASSTKNIQYF. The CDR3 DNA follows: TGTGCCAGCAGTACCAAAAACATTCAGTACTTC.

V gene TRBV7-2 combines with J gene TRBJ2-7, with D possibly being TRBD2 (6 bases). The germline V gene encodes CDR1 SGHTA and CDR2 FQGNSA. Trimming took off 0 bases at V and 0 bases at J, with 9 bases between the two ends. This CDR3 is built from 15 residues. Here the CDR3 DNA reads TGTGCCAGCAGCTTAGCTCCGGGACTCTCCTACGAGCAGTACTTC. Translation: CASSLAPGLSYEQYF. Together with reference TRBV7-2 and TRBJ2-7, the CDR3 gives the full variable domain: GAGVSQSPSNKVTEKGKDVELRCDPISGHTALYWYRQSLGQGLEFLIYFQGNSAPDKSGLPSDRFSAERTGGSVSTLTIQRTQQEDSAVYLCASSLAPGLSYEQYFGPGTRLTVT.

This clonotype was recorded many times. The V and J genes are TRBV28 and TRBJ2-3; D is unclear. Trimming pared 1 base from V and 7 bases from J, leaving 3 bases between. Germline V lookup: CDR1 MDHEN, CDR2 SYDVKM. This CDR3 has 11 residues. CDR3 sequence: CASSLLNTQYF. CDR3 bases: TGTGCCAGCAGTTTATTGAATACGCAGTATTTT.

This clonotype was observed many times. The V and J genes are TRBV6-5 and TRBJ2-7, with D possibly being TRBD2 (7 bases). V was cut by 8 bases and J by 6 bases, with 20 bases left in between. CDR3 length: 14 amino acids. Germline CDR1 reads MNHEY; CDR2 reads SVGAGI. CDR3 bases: TGTGCCAGCGGGGGGGCAGGGCGATTTTCCGAGCAGTACTTC. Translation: CASGGAGRFSEQYF.

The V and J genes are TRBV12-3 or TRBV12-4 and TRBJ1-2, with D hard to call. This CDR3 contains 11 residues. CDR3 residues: CACRRDYGYTF. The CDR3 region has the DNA TGTGCTTGCAGGAGGGACTATGGCTACACCTTC.

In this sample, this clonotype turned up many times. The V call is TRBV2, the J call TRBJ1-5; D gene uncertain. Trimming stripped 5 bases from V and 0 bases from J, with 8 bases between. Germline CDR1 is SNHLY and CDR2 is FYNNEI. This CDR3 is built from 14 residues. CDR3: CASSRRNSNQPQHF. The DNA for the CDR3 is TGTGCCAGCAGTCGAAGGAATAGCAATCAGCCCCAGCATTTT. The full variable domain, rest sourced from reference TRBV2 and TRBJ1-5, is EPEVTQTPSHQVTQMGQEVILRCVPISNHLYFYWYRQILGQKVEFLVSFYNNEISEKSEIFDDQFSVERPDGSNFTLKIRSTKLEDSAMYFCASSRRNSNQPQHFGDGTRLSIL.

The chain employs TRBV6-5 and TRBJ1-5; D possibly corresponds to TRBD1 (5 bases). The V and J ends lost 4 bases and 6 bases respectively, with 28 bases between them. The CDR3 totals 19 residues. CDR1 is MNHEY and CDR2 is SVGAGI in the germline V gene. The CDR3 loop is CASSSLAGPSFAGGQPQHF. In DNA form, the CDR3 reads TGTGCCAGCAGTTCCCTAGCGGGACCCTCTTTCGCCGGAGGTCAGCCCCAGCATTTT.

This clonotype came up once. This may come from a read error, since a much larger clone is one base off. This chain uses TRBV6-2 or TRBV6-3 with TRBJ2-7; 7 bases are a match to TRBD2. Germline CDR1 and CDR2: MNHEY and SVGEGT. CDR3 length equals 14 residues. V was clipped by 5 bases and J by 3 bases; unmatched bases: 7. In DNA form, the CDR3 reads TGTGCCAGCAGTCCCCGGCGGGAGAGCTACGAGCAGTACTTC. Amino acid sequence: CASSPRRESYEQYF.

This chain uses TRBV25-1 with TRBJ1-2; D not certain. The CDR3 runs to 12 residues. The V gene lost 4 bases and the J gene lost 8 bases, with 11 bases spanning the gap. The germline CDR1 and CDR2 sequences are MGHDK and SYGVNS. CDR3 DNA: TGTGCCAGCAGTGCCCCGGACGAGGGCTACACCTTC. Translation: CASSAPDEGYTF.

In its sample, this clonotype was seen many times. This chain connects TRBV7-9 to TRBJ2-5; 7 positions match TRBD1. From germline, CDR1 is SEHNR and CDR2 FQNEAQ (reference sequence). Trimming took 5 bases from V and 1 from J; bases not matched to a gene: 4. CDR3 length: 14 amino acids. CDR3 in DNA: TGTGCCAGCAGCCCTCGACAGGGCCAAGAGACCCAGTACTTC. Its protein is CASSPRQGQETQYF.